One and the same sample provided the 20 T cell receptor beta chains below, sequenced in a study of cytomegalovirus exposure and HLA in healthy donors. Produced via immunoSEQ multiplex PCR; TCRdb's table is partial and in-frame only. The table shows over 250,000 clones, with 86% occurring only once. Sequenced: PBMCs. Receptor source: a woman in her late teens or twenties in good health and CMV-seronegative.

This clone was seen once. The V call is TRBV4-1, the J call TRBJ1-2; 10 nucleotides match TRBD1. V lost 2 bases, J lost 8 bases, and 8 bases stayed unmatched. The CDR3 is 15 amino acids. Per the germline V gene, CDR1 is MGHRA and CDR2 is YSYEKL. The CDR3 region has the DNA TGCGCCAGCAGCCAAACTAGACAGGGGGCAAGCGGCTACACCTTC. Amino acids: CASSQTRQGASGYTF.

The chain joins TRBV7-2 to TRBJ1-2, with D unresolved. V was pared by 2 bases and J by 3 bases, with 7 bases between. Per the germline V gene, CDR1 is SGHTA and CDR2 is FQGNSA. The CDR3 contains 13 residues. CDR3 nucleotides: TGTGCCAGCAGCTTAACACGGGACTATGGCTACACCTTC. This sequence encodes CASSLTRDYGYTF.

The CDR3 loop reads CASSREQGRNSPLHF. The CDR3 DNA is TGTGCCAGCAGCCGCGAACAGGGGAGAAATTCACCCCTCCACTTT. The V and J genes are TRBV7-3 and TRBJ1-6, with 7 bases matching TRBD1. With 5 bases clipped from V and 7 bases from J, the junction kept 8 bases outside the gene matches. Germline lookup yields CDR1 SGHTA and CDR2 FQGTGA. The CDR3 is 15 residues long.

The genes are TRBV7-9 and TRBJ2-7, with D perhaps TRBD2 (6 bases). Between the trimmed V and J ends, which lost 1 base and 7 bases, there was a span of 14 bases. The CDR3 runs to 14 residues. Looked up from germline, CDR1 is SEHNR and CDR2 is FQNEAQ (reference sequence). The CDR3 DNA reads TGTGCCAGCAGCTTAGTGGCGGGACTGAGTGAGCAGTACTTC. Its translation is CASSLVAGLSEQYF.

CDR3 in amino acids: CSVGTGFFSYGYTF. CDR3 nucleotides: TGCAGCGTTGGCACAGGGTTCTTTAGCTATGGCTACACCTTC. This chain links TRBV29-1 with TRBJ1-2; D is possibly TRBD1 (6 bases). Germline assignment: CDR1 SQVTM and CDR2 ANQGSEA. The CDR3 is 14 residues long. Trimming removed 4 bases from V and 4 bases from J, with 16 bases in between.

Points on this clone: The sample holds other DNA sequences that translate to the same CDR3. The V and J genes are TRBV30 and TRBJ1-1; no reliable D call. CDR1 is GTSNPN, CDR2 SVGIG, per germline (reference sequence). With 0 bases removed from V and 7 bases from J, the gap between germline ends came to 6 bases. This CDR3 spans 11 amino acids. In nucleotides, the CDR3 is TGTGCCTGGAGTGTCGGCGGTGAAGCTTTCTTT. Protein sequence: CAWSVGGEAFF.

J is TRBJ2-5 and V is TRBV30; unclear D gene. CDR1 and CDR2 from the germline V gene are GTSNPN and SVGIG (reference sequence). The V gene lost 0 bases and the J gene lost 2 bases, with 13 bases spanning the gap. This CDR3 has 15 amino acids. The CDR3 spells CAWSVLYLSQETQYF. CDR3 coding DNA: TGTGCCTGGAGTGTACTTTACCTTAGTCAAGAGACCCAGTACTTC.

The V call is TRBV4-3, the J call TRBJ1-4, with D possibly matching TRBD1 (5 bases). CDR3 length: 14 amino acids. With 1 base removed from V and 9 bases from J, the gap between germline ends came to 12 bases. Germline-derived CDR1 and CDR2 are LGHNA and YSLEER. The CDR3 region has the DNA TGCGCCAGCAGCCAAGGGGGGGTCGGGAAAAAACTGTTTTTT. Its translation: CASSQGGVGKKLFF.

This chain links TRBV13 with TRBJ1-1; 7 bases align to TRBD1. The CDR3 runs 11 residues. The V segment lost 5 bases and the J segment 10 bases; nucleotides outside the gene matches: 4. Germline values: CDR1 PRHDT, CDR2 FYEKMQ (reference sequence). The DNA of the CDR3 is TGTGCCAGCAGCCAGGGGGGAAGAGCTTTCTTT. It specifies CASSQGGRAFF.

The gene calls are TRBV27 and TRBJ2-7, with TRBD1 as a possible D gene (6 bases). The CDR3 totals 15 residues. Germline V gives CDR1 MNHEY, CDR2 SMNVEV (reference sequence). Between the trimmed V and J ends, which lost 8 bases and 3 bases, there was a span of 20 bases. The CDR3: CASAKGYRVGYEQYF. The CDR3, as DNA: TGTGCCAGCGCGAAAGGGTACAGGGTAGGCTACGAGCAGTACTTC.

The chain carries TRBV15 and TRBJ2-1; maybe TRBD2 (5 bases). The germline CDR1 and CDR2 sequences are LNHNV and YYDKDF (reference sequence). The CDR3 spans 15 residues. The CDR3, as DNA: TGTGCTTCCCAGTCCCGGGATTACACATACAATGAGCAGTTCTTC. Protein: CASQSRDYTYNEQFF.

The J gene is TRBJ1-2, the V gene TRBV2; no firm D call. The CDR3 totals 13 residues. CDR1 and CDR2 (germline): SNHLY, FYNNEI. V shed 1 base and J shed 3 bases, with 6 bases lying between them. CDR3 amino acids: CASSEDSDYGYTF. The CDR3, as DNA: TGTGCCAGCAGTGAAGACAGTGACTATGGCTACACCTTC.

The V and J genes are TRBV28 and TRBJ2-3, with no clear D. In germline, CDR1 is MDHEN, CDR2 SYDVKM. CDR3 length equals 12 residues. V shed 5 bases and J shed 5 bases, with 8 bases lying between them. The chain's CDR3 is CASSPEIDTQYF. CDR3 coding DNA: TGTGCCAGCAGTCCCGAGATAGATACGCAGTATTTT.

This rearrangement joins TRBV7-9 to TRBJ2-7, with 7 bases lining up with TRBD1. Trimming took 5 bases from V and 1 from J; bases not matched to a gene: 17. The CDR3 consists of 18 residues. Germline lookup yields CDR1 SEHNR and CDR2 FQNEAQ (reference sequence). The CDR3 DNA follows: TGTGCCAGCAGCCTGGTGGTCGTGACAGGGCTCTTTTCCTACGAGCAGTACTTC. This sequence encodes CASSLVVVTGLFSYEQYF.

This sequence joins TRBV7-6 and TRBJ2-1; 9 bases agree with TRBD2. The V gene end was trimmed by 1 base and the J gene end by 4 bases; junction bases not matched to a gene: 2. The CDR3 loop spans 15 amino acids. Per germline, CDR1 SGHVS and CDR2 FNYEAQ. CDR3 region: CASSLGAGGYNEQFF. CDR3 in DNA: TGTGCCAGCAGCTTAGGTGCGGGAGGGTACAATGAGCAGTTCTTC.

V gene TRBV27 combines with J gene TRBJ1-4; D remains ambiguous. Per the germline V gene, CDR1 is MNHEY and CDR2 is SMNVEV (reference sequence). The length of the CDR3 is 14 residues. Trimming left V 8 bases short and J 8 bases short, with 18 bases between. CDR3 amino acids: CASGPGGRREKLFF. The CDR3 DNA is TGTGCCAGCGGACCCGGAGGGCGTCGGGAAAAACTGTTTTTT.

CDR3 in DNA: TGTGCCAGCAGTCCACTGGAGACAGGGTCCACCGGGGAGCTGTTTTTT. Its protein product is CASSPLETGSTGELFF. This chain uses TRBV28 with TRBJ2-2, with TRBD1 matching 7 bases. The CDR3 is made up of 16 amino acids. The J segment lost 4 bases and the V segment lost 5 bases, leaving 10 bases of the junction unmatched. Germline V lookup: CDR1 MDHEN, CDR2 SYDVKM.

The chain joins TRBV5-1 to TRBJ2-6; D is unresolved. The V gene lost 3 bases and the J gene lost 0 bases, with 4 bases spanning the gap. Germline CDR1 SGHRS, CDR2 YFSETQ. CDR3 length: 14 residues. The CDR3 nucleotides are TGCGCCAGCAGCTCAGACTCTGGGGCCAACGTCCTGACTTTC. Its protein product is CASSSDSGANVLTF. Full variable domain (missing parts from reference TRBV5-1 and TRBJ2-6): KAGVTQTPRYLIKTRGQQVTLSCSPISGHRSVSWYQQTPGQGLQFLFEYFSETQRNKGNFPGRFSGRQFSNSRSEMNVSTLELGDSALYLCASSSDSGANVLTFGAGSRLTVL.

The genes are TRBV29-1 and TRBJ2-1, with 10 bases fitting TRBD2. The germline gives CDR1 SQVTM, CDR2 ANQGSEA. Trimming took 6 bases from V and 7 from J; bases not matched to a gene: 3. This CDR3 region has 12 residues. CDR3 sequence: CSVGTSDNEQFF. CDR3 in DNA: TGCAGCGTCGGGACTAGCGATAATGAGCAGTTCTTC.

The rearrangement uses TRBV6-1 and TRBJ1-5, with TRBD1 as a possible D gene (5 bases). Trimming removed 2 bases from V and 2 bases from J, with 16 bases in between. This CDR3 spans 17 amino acids. Germline V gene data show CDR1 as MNHNS and CDR2 as SASEGT. CDR3 sequence (DNA): TGTGCCAGCAGTGAACACTTTTTCAGGGAACGCAATCAGCCCCAGCATTTT. Protein: CASSEHFFRERNQPQHF.